The 7 T cell receptor beta chains presented below share a single source sample, sequenced in a study of cytomegalovirus exposure and HLA in healthy donors. Primers: 60 Vbeta forward and 13 Jbeta reverse. Clones were read by immunoSEQ multiplex PCR, and TCRdb kept only the in-frame ones, dropping some. This table has approximately 130,000 clones, approximately 64% appearing once. The sequenced sample was PBMCs. Receptors were obtained from a woman aged 40 to 55 in good health and CMV-seronegative.

The V and J genes are TRBV5-1 and TRBJ2-3; D might be TRBD2 (7 bases). The CDR3 loop spans 15 amino acids. CDR1 and CDR2 from the germline V gene are SGHRS and YFSETQ. The V end lost 0 bases, the J end lost 4 bases, and 12 bases lay between the germline ends. The CDR3, as DNA: TGCGCCAGCAGCTTGGAGGGGGGGCCCCCAGATACGCAGTATTTT. Translation gives CASSLEGGPPDTQYF.

This chain links TRBV7-9 with TRBJ1-5, with a weak D call TRBD1 (6 bases). Germline V gene data show CDR1 as SEHNR and CDR2 as FQNEAQ (reference sequence). Trimming took 6 bases from V and 2 from J, leaving 20 bases between them. This CDR3 contains 17 residues. The CDR3 sequence is CASSSASDRIGNQPQHF. CDR3 bases: TGTGCCAGCAGTTCCGCGTCCGACAGGATTGGCAATCAGCCCCAGCATTTT.

The rearrangement joins TRBV5-1 to TRBJ2-3; the D is unclear. V was pared by 0 bases and J by 0 bases, with 8 bases between. Germline V gene lookup returns CDR1 SGHRS and CDR2 YFSETQ. This CDR3 contains 15 residues. The CDR3 is CASSLDLPSTDTQYF. In nucleotides, the CDR3 is TGCGCCAGCAGCTTGGACCTACCTAGCACAGATACGCAGTATTTT.

The chain employs TRBV14 and TRBJ2-3; 10 bases are shared with TRBD1. V lost 5 bases, J lost 3 bases, and 11 bases stayed unmatched. This CDR3 is 17 amino acids long. Germline CDR1 is SGHDN and CDR2 is FVKESK. CDR3 coding DNA: TGTGCCAGCAGCTGGGACAGGGGAGTTGAAGGAACAGATACGCAGTATTTT. Translation gives CASSWDRGVEGTDTQYF.

This chain connects TRBV7-9 to TRBJ2-1; 10 nucleotides agree with TRBD2. V shed 3 bases and J 10 bases; nucleotides not matched to a gene: 6. CDR1 and CDR2 from the germline V gene are SEHNR and FQNEAQ (reference sequence). This CDR3 is 14 amino acids long. CDR3 region: CASSFLAGVVEQFF. DNA for the CDR3: TGTGCCAGCAGCTTTCTAGCGGGGGTGGTGGAGCAGTTCTTC.

V is TRBV7-6 and J is TRBJ2-6, with TRBD2 matching over 8 bases. The germline V gene has CDR1 SGHVS and CDR2 FNYEAQ. Unmatched junction bases numbered 9, after V lost 5 bases and J lost 0 bases. The CDR3 contains 18 residues. The chain's CDR3 is CASSQPRGGDSGANVLTF. CDR3 in DNA: TGTGCCAGCAGCCAACCCCGGGGGGGGGACTCTGGGGCCAACGTCCTGACTTTC.

This chain connects TRBV18 to TRBJ1-1, with D hard to call. The CDR3 sequence is 12 residues long. V shed 6 bases and J shed 4 bases, with 9 bases lying between them. The germline gives CDR1 KGHSH, CDR2 LQKENI. The DNA for the CDR3 is TGTGCCAGCTCCCCCGGTAGCACTGAAGCTTTCTTT. Its translation: CASSPGSTEAFF.